This T cell receptor (beta chain) was sequenced in a study of response to subunit inactivated influenza vaccine. The study, taken as a whole, reports: Authors suggested that a seasonal influenza vaccination recruits few new T cells each time.

This clonotype showed up just a few times. Its antigen is unknown. MiXCR, applied by TCRdb to the RT-PCR reads, yields one record per CDR3 protein. The top ten clones hold 11% of a sample with 650,000 to 700,000 distinct CDR3 sequences, approximately 14% of them seen once. This CDR3 is 15 amino acids long. Germline CDR1 and CDR2: MNHEY and SMNVEV (reference sequence). V dropped 3 bases and J dropped 3; count of bases not matched to a gene: 7. The sequences come from PBMCs from blood, collected approximately 13 days after vaccination. The receptor was isolated from a man aged 50 to 59 who received an inactivated influenza vaccine. The V gene is TRBV27, the J gene TRBJ2-7, with TRBD2 identical over 8 bases. CDR3 nucleotide sequence: TGTGCCAGCAGTTTTAAGGGTAGCGGGATCTACGAGCAGTACTTC. Its translation is CASSFKGSGIYEQYF.